This is a list of T cell receptor beta chains from one sample in a study of blood T cells in healthy people across ages. TCRdb ran MiXCR on the 5' RACE reads and lists one entry per CDR3 protein. In the table there are some 800,000 distinct CDR3 sequences, just under 25% of which are singletons. This sample also appeared in a second study, on T cells of mothers and their children.

The sequenced material came from blood. These receptors were obtained from a boy between 5 and 17 years old in good health. The CDR3 runs from the conserved cysteine through the conserved F or W. D genes are given only for firm matches. Some rows mark clone size as missing; the rest say once, few, many or name a class of expanded clone.

CASSLVGPETQYF,TGTGCCAGCAGTTTAGTGGGTCCAGAGACCCAGTACTTC,few,TRBV7-2,TRBJ2-5,-
CASSGGRWGLWAEAFF,TGTGCCAGCAGTGGTGGACGGTGGGGCCTTTGGGCTGAAGCTTTCTTT,few,TRBV6-1,TRBJ1-1,-
CASSLYPSGYNGQFF,TGTGCCAGCAGCTTGTACCCTAGCGGATACAATGGGCAGTTCTTC,-,TRBV11-3,TRBJ2-1,TRBD2
CASISRDATYEQYF,TGTGCCAGCATATCCCGGGACGCTACCTACGAGCAGTACTTC,-,TRBV6-2/TRBV6-3,TRBJ2-7,-
CASSRSDRENEKLFF,TGCGCCAGCAGCCGGTCGGACAGGGAAAATGAAAAACTGTTTTTT,few,TRBV4-3,TRBJ1-4,TRBD1
CASSDWGNTGELFF,TGTGCCAGCAGTGATTGGGGGAACACCGGGGAGCTGTTTTTT,-,TRBV25-1,TRBJ2-2,-
CASSLDGLLGETQYF,TGTGCCAGCAGCTTGGATGGACTCCTTGGGGAGACCCAGTACTTC,-,TRBV5-5,TRBJ2-5,-
CASSLLAPDYNEQFF,TGTGCCAGCAGCTTGCTAGCTCCGGATTACAATGAGCAGTTCTTC,few,TRBV5-5,TRBJ2-1,-
CASSQERGQGGSDGYTF,TGCGCCAGCAGCCAAGAAAGGGGTCAGGGGGGATCTGATGGCTACACCTTC,-,TRBV4-3,TRBJ1-2,TRBD1
CASSYSWTGPTGELFF,TGTGCCAGCAGTTACTCATGGACAGGGCCCACCGGGGAGCTGTTTTTT,few,TRBV6-6,TRBJ2-2,TRBD1
CATSDLSGQGPTNYGYTF,TGTGCCACCAGTGATTTATCCGGACAGGGGCCAACTAACTATGGCTACACCTTC,once,TRBV24-1,TRBJ1-2,TRBD1
CASSPPRGAGELFF,TGTGCCAGCTCACCACCCAGGGGGGCCGGGGAGCTGTTTTTT,few,TRBV18,TRBJ2-2,-
CATSDPGQLNEKLFF,TGTGCCACCAGTGATCCGGGACAGCTTAATGAAAAACTGTTTTTT,-,TRBV24-1,TRBJ1-4,TRBD1
CASSHLAGGSYNEQFF,TGTGCCAGCAGCCACCTAGCGGGGGGGTCCTACAATGAGCAGTTCTTC,-,TRBV3-1,TRBJ2-1,TRBD2
CASSLPETVFSYEQYF,TGTGCCAGCAGCTTACCGGAGACAGTCTTCTCCTACGAGCAGTACTTC,few,TRBV7-2,TRBJ2-7,-
CASSQVPGLNQPQHF,TGCGCCAGCAGCCAAGTTCCGGGGTTGAATCAGCCCCAGCATTTT,few,TRBV4-1,TRBJ1-5,-
CASSFAPSSTYGYTF,TGCGCCAGCAGCTTCGCTCCAAGCAGCACCTATGGCTACACCTTC,few,TRBV5-1,TRBJ1-2,-
CACSYSIAGGGYEQYF,TGTGCCTGCAGTTACTCGATAGCGGGAGGAGGATACGAGCAGTACTTC,-,TRBV6-5,TRBJ2-7,TRBD2
CATSRTLGVTDTQYF,TGTGCCACCAGCAGAACGTTGGGGGTTACAGATACGCAGTATTTT,-,TRBV15,TRBJ2-3,-
CASRDRVFTEAFF,TGTGCCAGCAGGGACAGGGTGTTCACTGAAGCTTTCTTT,-,TRBV12-3/TRBV12-4,TRBJ1-1,TRBD1
CSARATGGGETQYF,TGCAGTGCTAGGGCAACAGGGGGCGGGGAGACCCAGTACTTC,-,TRBV20-1,TRBJ2-5,TRBD1
CATSAGTTIQETQYF,TGTGCCACCAGTGCTGGGACAACCATCCAAGAGACCCAGTACTTC,few,TRBV24-1,TRBJ2-5,-
CASSLDGAEGLRYGYTF,TGTGCCAGCAGCTTAGACGGCGCGGAGGGGTTGCGCTATGGCTACACCTTC,-,TRBV7-2,TRBJ1-2,-
CASSRDIYYGYTF,TGTGCCAGCAGTCGGGACATATACTATGGCTACACCTTC,-,TRBV12-3/TRBV12-4,TRBJ1-2,-
CASSETSQETQYF,TGTGCCAGCAGTGAAACTAGCCAAGAGACCCAGTACTTC,-,TRBV25-1,TRBJ2-5,-
CSAREKSVANEKLFF,TGCAGTGCTAGAGAAAAAAGTGTGGCTAATGAAAAACTGTTTTTT,few,TRBV20-1,TRBJ1-4,-
CASSGRGAGRETQYF,TGTGCCAGCAGTGGGAGGGGGGCAGGGAGAGAGACCCAGTACTTC,few,TRBV12-3/TRBV12-4,TRBJ2-5,-
CASSGGGSQETQYF,TGTGCCAGCAGCGGAGGGGGATCCCAAGAGACCCAGTACTTC,-,TRBV7-2,TRBJ2-5,-
CASTPGLAESASYNEQFF,TGCGCCAGCACCCCGGGACTAGCGGAATCCGCCTCCTACAATGAGCAGTTCTTC,-,TRBV5-1,TRBJ2-1,TRBD2
CAITDSGYEQYF,TGTGCCATCACGGACAGCGGGTACGAGCAGTACTTC,-,TRBV10-3,TRBJ2-7,-
CASSLHSTDTPRGGEQFF,TGTGCCAGCAGCTTACACTCGACCGATACGCCGCGAGGAGGTGAGCAGTTCTTC,-,TRBV7-2,TRBJ2-1,-
CASSPSSGRETQYF,TGCGCCAGCAGCCCTTCTAGCGGGAGAGAGACCCAGTACTTC,few,TRBV4-1,TRBJ2-5,TRBD2
CASSLREADNEQFF,TGTGCCAGCAGCTTAAGGGAGGCGGACAATGAGCAGTTCTTC,few,TRBV7-9,TRBJ2-1,-
CASSHGTEAHEQYF,TGTGCCAGCAGCCATGGGACAGAGGCCCACGAGCAGTACTTC,few,TRBV3-1,TRBJ2-7,TRBD1
CASKAGSYNEQFF,TGTGCCAGCAAGGCGGGAAGCTACAATGAGCAGTTCTTC,-,TRBV7-6,TRBJ2-1,-
CASSFLLTRDRDTYEQYF,TGTGCCAGCAGTTTCCTCCTAACCCGGGACAGAGATACCTACGAGCAGTACTTC,few,TRBV12-3/TRBV12-4,TRBJ2-7,TRBD1
CASSPLAFSYNEQFF,TGTGCCAGCTCACCACTGGCCTTCTCCTACAATGAGCAGTTCTTC,-,TRBV18,TRBJ2-1,-
CASSLQGGGGSEKLFF,TGTGCCAGCAGCCTGCAAGGGGGAGGGGGCTCTGAAAAACTGTTCTTT,few,TRBV12-3/TRBV12-4,TRBJ1-4,TRBD1
CASSSGDANEKLFF,TGTGCCAGCAGCTCGGGGGACGCGAATGAAAAACTGTTTTTT,few,TRBV9,TRBJ1-4,-
CASSPPSRGASYEQYF,TGTGCCAGCTCACCACCGAGCAGGGGTGCCTCCTACGAGCAGTACTTC,-,TRBV18,TRBJ2-7,-
CASSLMGNTEAFF,TGTGCCAGCAGCTTAATGGGGAACACTGAAGCTTTCTTT,-,TRBV7-3,TRBJ1-1,-
CASSLDGNRGTDTQYF,TGTGCCAGCAGCTTAGATGGGAACAGGGGCACAGATACGCAGTATTTT,-,TRBV7-2,TRBJ2-3,-
CASSPSRDRVANDYGYTF,TGTGCCAGCAGCCCGTCCCGGGACAGGGTGGCTAACGACTATGGCTACACCTTC,few,TRBV7-8,TRBJ1-2,TRBD1
CCALEASAAKNIQYF,TGCTGTGCTTTGGAGGCTAGCGCAGCCAAAAACATTCAGTACTTC,-,TRBV20-1,TRBJ2-4,-
CASSQDWGLVSYEQYF,TGTGCCAGCAGCCAAGATTGGGGACTAGTCTCCTACGAGCAGTACTTC,few,TRBV4-2,TRBJ2-7,TRBD2
CASSYSGRASYEQYF,TGTGCCAGCAGCTATAGCGGGAGGGCCTCCTACGAGCAGTACTTC,-,TRBV7-2,TRBJ2-7,TRBD2
CASSPDLRETQYF,TGTGCCAGCAGCCCCGACCTAAGAGAGACCCAGTACTTC,few,TRBV7-2,TRBJ2-5,-
CASSPLHRGGGYTF,TGCGCCAGCAGCCCCCTACACAGGGGTGGCGGCTACACCTTC,-,TRBV4-1,TRBJ1-2,TRBD1
CASSFTGLGGETQYF,TGTGCCAGCAGTTTTACAGGGTTAGGCGGCGAGACCCAGTACTTC,-,TRBV12-3/TRBV12-4,TRBJ2-5,-
CASTSAGAGEREQYF,TGTGCCAGCACATCGGCAGGGGCAGGGGAGCGGGAGCAGTACTTC,-,TRBV27,TRBJ2-7,-
CSVAATYEQYF,TGCAGCGTTGCAGCCACCTACGAGCAGTACTTC,-,TRBV29-1,TRBJ2-7,-
CASRMVRSNEKLFF,TGTGCCAGCAGGATGGTCAGATCTAATGAAAAACTGTTTTTT,-,TRBV7-9,TRBJ1-4,-
CASSVAREYGEQFF,TGTGCCAGCAGCGTAGCCAGGGAGTACGGTGAGCAGTTCTTC,-,TRBV9,TRBJ2-1,-